These T cell receptor beta chains were read from a single sample in a study of shared clonotypes between healthy human individuals. Assay: immunoSEQ multiplex PCR; the TCRdb copy retains only in-frame clones and omits some. This sample has about 580,000 clones, with roughly 98% found just once. The sequenced material came from naive CD8+ T cells sorted from blood. The receptors here all came from a man younger than 45 in good health. CDR3s include the opening cysteine and the closing phenylalanine or tryptophan.

TRBJ1-1 | TRBV10-3 | CAISDLNTEAFF
TRBJ1-4 | TRBV29-1 | CSVVDSAPTNEKLFF
TRBJ2-1 | TRBV7-2 | CASSFSYHEQFF
TRBJ2-7 | TRBV4-2 | CASSPEPTFYEQYF
TRBJ2-7 | TRBV30 | CAWTAMDHEQYF
TRBJ2-7 | TRBV19 | CASRGGNSYEQYF
TRBJ1-1 | TRBV12-5 | CASGLSGTEAFF
TRBJ1-2 | TRBV6-5 | CASSYTVGDDGYTF
TRBJ2-7 | TRBV4-2 | CASSQGVLAGGLEQYF
TRBJ1-1 | TRBV7-9 | CASSLPGRRNTEAFF
TRBJ2-5 | TRBV4-1 | CASSELPGVETQYF
TRBJ2-1 | TRBV6-5 | CASSYSWGLRGEQFF
TRBJ2-7 | TRBV4-3 | CASSQGYRAAEQYF
TRBJ2-2 | TRBV5-6 | CASSPIGTGELFF
TRBJ2-1 | TRBV11-1 | CASSYGRDGYNEQFF
TRBJ2-1 | TRBV10-2 | CATGRGEQFF
TRBJ2-7 | TRBV29-1 | CSVEGRGYEQYF
TRBJ2-1 | TRBV14 | CASSQPLTLPYNEQFF
TRBJ1-2 | TRBV13 | CASSLGTGTGGGTNGYTF
TRBJ2-1 | TRBV19 | CASSIRGSYNEQFF
TRBJ2-7 | TRBV9 | CASSVKGLSYEQYF
TRBJ1-1 | TRBV7-9 | CASSPRVGGLNTEAFF
TRBJ2-5 | TRBV7-9 | CASRSGTQETQYF
TRBJ2-3 | TRBV27 | CASSSDIPFTDTQYF
TRBJ2-2 | TRBV6-6 | CASSLWRPGNTGELFF
TRBJ2-7 | TRBV5-1 | CASSLEGAAYEQYF
TRBJ1-1 | TRBV30 | CAWSLAPGTEAFF
TRBJ2-1 | TRBV2 | CASSEPGQGSNEQFF
TRBJ1-5 | TRBV2 | CASTDSNQPQHF
TRBJ2-5 | TRBV7-2 | CASSSSPGSSTGETQYF
TRBJ1-4 | TRBV4-3 | CASSRDGATNEKLFF
TRBJ2-7 | TRBV19 | CASSTFLGGTYEQYF
TRBJ2-7 | TRBV7-6 | CASSVKAGDGTHYEQYF
TRBJ2-3 | TRBV15 | CATSRGPDTQYF
TRBJ2-3 | TRBV6-1 | CASSDLSLAGGTDTQYF
TRBJ2-7 | TRBV28 | CASSSGTGYEQYF
TRBJ2-2 | TRBV14 | CASSPVSNTGELFF
TRBJ2-1 | TRBV7-9 | CASSTDGYNEQFF
TRBJ1-3 | TRBV7-2 | CASSPRRSGNTIYF
TRBJ1-5 | TRBV6-1 | CAGGTGNQPQHF
TRBJ2-5 | TRBV27 | CASSFTSGSQETQYF
TRBJ1-5 | TRBV5-6 | CASSSGQGYSQPQHF
TRBJ1-1 | TRBV5-1 | CASSEEPQGNTEAFF
TRBJ1-1 | TRBV4-1 | CASSPRLGVLRTEAFF
TRBJ1-1 | TRBV19 | CASTLGGNTEAFF
TRBJ1-4 | TRBV7-9 | CASSLVRDIATNEKLFF
TRBJ2-6 | TRBV7-9 | CASSSLAEANVLTF
TRBJ2-5 | TRBV7-9 | CASSSNRESQETQYF
TRBJ2-7 | TRBV5-1 | CASSGQGANSEQYF
TRBJ2-7 | TRBV5-1 | CASSLDLRAGFVEQYF
TRBJ2-2 | TRBV29-1 | CSVYTSSTGELFF
TRBJ2-1 | TRBV5-1 | CASSPTRATGQGYNEQFF
TRBJ2-1 | TRBV16 | CASSLGTSGSPYNEQFF
TRBJ2-7 | TRBV28 | CASISGYEQYF
TRBJ2-1 | TRBV11-2 | CASSYSVGGYNEQFF
TRBJ2-7 | TRBV29-1 | CSVGGRGLAGAYEQYF
TRBJ1-1 | TRBV7-9 | CASSFGGSEAFF
TRBJ2-1 | TRBV7-2 | CASSLGQRQYNEQFF
TRBJ2-4 | TRBV7-9 | CASNNPGAKNIQYF
TRBJ1-1 | TRBV15 | CATSRPVMNTEAFF